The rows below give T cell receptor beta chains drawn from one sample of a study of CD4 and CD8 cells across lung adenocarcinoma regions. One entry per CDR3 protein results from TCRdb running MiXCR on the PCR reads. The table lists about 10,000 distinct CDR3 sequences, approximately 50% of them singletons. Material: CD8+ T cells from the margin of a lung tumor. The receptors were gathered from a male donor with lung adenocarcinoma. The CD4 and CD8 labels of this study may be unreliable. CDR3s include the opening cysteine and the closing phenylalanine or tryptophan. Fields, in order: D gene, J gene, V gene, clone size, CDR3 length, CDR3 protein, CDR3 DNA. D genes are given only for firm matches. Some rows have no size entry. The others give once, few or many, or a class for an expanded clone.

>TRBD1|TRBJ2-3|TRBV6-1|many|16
CASSEYPSTGADTQYF
TGTGCCAGCAGTGAATACCCCTCGACAGGGGCAGATACGCAGTATTTT
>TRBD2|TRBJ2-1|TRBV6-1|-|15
CASSSGTSDYNEQFF
TGTGCCAGCTCTTCCGGGACTAGCGATTACAATGAGCAGTTCTTC
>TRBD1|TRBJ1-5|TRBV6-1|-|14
CASSPDRGYQPQHF
TGTGCCAGCAGTCCGGACAGGGGGTATCAGCCCCAGCATTTT
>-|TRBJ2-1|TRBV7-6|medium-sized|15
CASSLGAWVQSEQFF
TGTGCCAGCAGCTTAGGGGCTTGGGTTCAATCTGAGCAGTTCTTC
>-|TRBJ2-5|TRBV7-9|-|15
CASSFVAGPKETQYF
TGTGCCAGCAGCTTCGTAGCAGGGCCAAAAGAGACCCAGTACTTC
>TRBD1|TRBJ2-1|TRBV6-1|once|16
CASDKDRGGGSGELFF
TGTGCCAGTGACAAGGACAGGGGCGGCGGGAGCGGGGAGCTGTTTTTC
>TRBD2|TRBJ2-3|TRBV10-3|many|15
CAIRPSGSVVDTQYF
TGTGCCATCAGGCCTAGCGGGAGTGTGGTAGATACGCAGTATTTT
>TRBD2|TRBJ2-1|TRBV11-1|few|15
CASSLDQRGVDEQFF
TGTGCCAGCAGCTTAGACCAGCGGGGGGTCGATGAGCAGTTCTTC
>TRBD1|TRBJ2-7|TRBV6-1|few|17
CASSEQPAGTVSYEQYF
TGTGCCAGCAGTGAGCAACCAGCCGGGACAGTCTCCTACGAGCAGTACTTC
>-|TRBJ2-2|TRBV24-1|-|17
CATSDQSEFANTGELFF
TGTGCCACCAGTGATCAATCAGAATTCGCGAACACCGGGGAGCTGTTTTTT
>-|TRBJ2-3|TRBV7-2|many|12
CASSFSYDTQYF
TGTGCCAGCAGCTTTTCGTACGATACGCAGTATTTT
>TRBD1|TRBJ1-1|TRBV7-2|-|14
CASSLGTGTTEAFF
TGTGCCAGCAGCTTAGGGACAGGAACAACTGAAGCTTTCTTT
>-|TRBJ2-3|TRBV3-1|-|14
CAGSQAASKDAQYF
TGTGCCGGCAGCCAGGCTGCTAGCAAAGATGCGCAGTATTTT
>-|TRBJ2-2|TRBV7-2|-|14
CASSLVRNTGELYF
TGTGCCAGCAGCTTAGTCAGAAACACCGGGGAGCTGTATTTT
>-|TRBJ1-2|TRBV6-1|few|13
CASSGNTHYGYTF
TGTGCCAGCTCGGGTAATACGCACTATGGCTACACCTTC
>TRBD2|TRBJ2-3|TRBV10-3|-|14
CAISSGGDQDTQYF
TGTGCCATTTCTAGCGGGGGGGACCAAGATACGCAGTATTTT
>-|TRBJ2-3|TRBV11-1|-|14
CASSFSTYSDTQYF
TGTGCCAGCAGCTTTTCTACTTACTCTGATACGCAGTATTTT
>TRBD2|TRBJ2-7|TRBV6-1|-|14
CASSPLAGFYEQYF
TGTGCCAGCAGCCCCCTAGCGGGGTTCTACGAGCAGTACTTC
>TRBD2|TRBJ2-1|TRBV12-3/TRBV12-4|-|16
CASTIAGGPEGNEQFF
TGTGCCAGCACGATAGCGGGAGGGCCTGAGGGCAATGAGCAGTTCTTC
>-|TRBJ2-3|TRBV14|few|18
CASSQDNPGRGGTDTQYF
TGTGCCAGCAGCCAAGATAACCCAGGCAGGGGGGGCACAGATACGCAGTATTTT
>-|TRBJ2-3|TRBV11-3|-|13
CASSLDRGDTQYF
TGTGCCAGCAGCTTAGACAGGGGAGATACGCAGTATTTT
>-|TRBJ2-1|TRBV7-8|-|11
CASSRDNEQFF
TGTGCCAGCAGCAGGGACAATGAGCAGTTCTTC
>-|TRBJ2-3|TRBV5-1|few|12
CASSLDQGTQYF
TGCGCCAGCAGCTTGGATCAGGGTACGCAGTATTTT
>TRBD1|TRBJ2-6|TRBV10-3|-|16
CATGTGGTPWANVLSF
TGTGCCACCGGGACAGGGGGAACGCCGTGGGCCAACGTGCTGTCCTTC
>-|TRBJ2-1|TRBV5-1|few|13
CASSISSYNEQFF
TGCGCCAGCAGTATATCATCCTACAATGAGCAGTTCTTC
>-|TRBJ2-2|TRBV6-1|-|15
CASRTRPVASGELFF
TGTGCCAGCCGGACGCGACCGGTTGCTTCCGGGGAGCTGTTCTTT
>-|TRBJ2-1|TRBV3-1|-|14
CASSRQAGNNEQFF
TGTGCCAGCAGCCGTCAGGCGGGGAACAATGAGCAGTTCTTC
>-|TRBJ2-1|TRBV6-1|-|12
CASSPGTNKQYF
TGTGCCAGCAGTCCTGGGACAAATAAGCAGTACTTT
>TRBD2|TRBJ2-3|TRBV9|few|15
CASSVLAGNTDTQYF
TGTGCCAGCAGCGTCCTAGCGGGCAACACAGATACGCAGTATTTT
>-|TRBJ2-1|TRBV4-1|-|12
CASSQGGIEQFF
TGCGCCAGCAGCCAAGGCGGGATTGAGCAGTTCTTC
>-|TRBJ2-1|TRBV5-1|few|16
CASTPVPGWTTNEQFF
TGCGCCAGCACCCCCGTCCCGGGGTGGACTACAAATGAGCAGTTCTTC
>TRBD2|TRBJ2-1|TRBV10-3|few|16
CATTGLAGGLRNEQFF
TGTGCCACCACGGGACTAGCGGGAGGTTTGAGGAATGAGCAGTTCTTC
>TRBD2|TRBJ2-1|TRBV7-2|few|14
CASSLAAGANEQFF
TGTGCCAGCAGCTTAGCGGCGGGAGCCAATGAGCAGTTCTTC
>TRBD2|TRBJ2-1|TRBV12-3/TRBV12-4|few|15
CASTFGTSAYNEQFF
TGTGCCAGCACCTTTGGGACTAGCGCTTACAATGAGCAGTTCTTC
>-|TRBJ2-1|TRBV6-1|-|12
CASSPNAGEQFF
TGTGCCAGCAGCCCGAACGCCGGGGAGCAGTTTTTC
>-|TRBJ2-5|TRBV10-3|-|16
CANRRQGSGERETQYF
TGTGCCAACAGGCGTCAGGGGAGCGGTGAGAGAGAGACGCAGTACTTC
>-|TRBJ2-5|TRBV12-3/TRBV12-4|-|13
CASSLWGGETQYF
TGTGCCAGCAGTTTATGGGGAGGTGAGACCCAGTACTTC
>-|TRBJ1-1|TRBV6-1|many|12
CASSTGTAKAFF
TGTGCCAGCAGCACCGGTACGGCCAAGGCTTTCTTT
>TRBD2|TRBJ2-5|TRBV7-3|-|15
CASSLTAGGRETQYF
TGTGCCAGCAGCTTAACGGCGGGGGGGCGGGAGACCCAGTACTTC
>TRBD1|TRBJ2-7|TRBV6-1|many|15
CASSVGTGFSYEQYF
TGTGCCAGCAGTGTAGGGACAGGGTTCTCCTACGAGCAGTACTTC